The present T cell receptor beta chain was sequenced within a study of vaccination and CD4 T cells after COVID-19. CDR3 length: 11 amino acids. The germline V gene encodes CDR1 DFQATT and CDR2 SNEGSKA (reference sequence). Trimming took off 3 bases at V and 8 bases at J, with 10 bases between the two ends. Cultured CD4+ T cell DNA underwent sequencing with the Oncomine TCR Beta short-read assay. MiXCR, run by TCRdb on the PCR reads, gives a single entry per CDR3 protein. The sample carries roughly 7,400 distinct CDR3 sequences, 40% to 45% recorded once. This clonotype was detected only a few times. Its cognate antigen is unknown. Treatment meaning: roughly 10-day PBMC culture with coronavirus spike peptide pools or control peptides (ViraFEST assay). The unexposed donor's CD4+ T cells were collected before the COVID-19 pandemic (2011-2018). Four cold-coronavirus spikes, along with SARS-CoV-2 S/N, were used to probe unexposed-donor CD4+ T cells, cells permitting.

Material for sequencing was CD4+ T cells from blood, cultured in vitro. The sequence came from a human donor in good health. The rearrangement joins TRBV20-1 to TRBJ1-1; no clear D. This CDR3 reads CSASPTPEAFF. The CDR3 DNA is TGCAGTGCTAGTCCGACTCCAGAAGCTTTCTTT.